These 15 T cell receptor beta chains were sequenced from one sample in a study of neoadjuvant nivolumab and ipilimumab in lung cancer (dated by TCRdb to the early 2020s). The time point label for this specimen denotes: at surgical resection after neoadjuvant nivolumab +/- ipilimumab. The library was built by means of the immunoSEQ multiplex PCR assay. What TCRdb holds here is the immuneACCESS table cut down to in-frame rearrangements. Part of the clones is not present; checked against another copy, under half of the missing clones reflect an unresolved V gene, and the others are unexplained. The sample table contains roughly 10,000 clones; only one count was recorded for about 74% of them. The top ten constitute approximately 7.5% of the sample. Source: tumor tissue, taken after neoadjuvant nivolumab, alone or with ipilimumab, at or shortly before surgery. These receptors all stem from an adult with non-small cell lung cancer. Some clones in this sample may be carry-over from other donors' samples.

This chain links TRBV7-6 with TRBJ1-6; no clear D gene. Germline V CDR1 and CDR2: SGHVS, FNYEAQ. The length of the CDR3 is 13 residues. The V and J ends lost 4 bases and 7 bases respectively, with 8 bases between them. CDR3 coding DNA: TGTGCCAGCAGCTCCCAAATCAATTCACCCCTCCACTTT. Translation gives CASSSQINSPLHF.

This sequence joins TRBV2 and TRBJ2-7; 7 nucleotides line up with TRBD1. V shed 2 bases, J shed 3 bases, and the junction held 10 bases outside the gene matches. CDR1 is SNHLY, CDR2 FYNNEI, per germline. The CDR3 is 16 amino acids. In DNA form, the CDR3 reads TGTGCCAGCAGTGAATACGACCGGGACAGTCGCTACGAGCAGTACTTC. This gives the protein CASSEYDRDSRYEQYF. The whole variable domain, filled in from reference TRBV2 and TRBJ2-7, reads EPEVTQTPSHQVTQMGQEVILRCVPISNHLYFYWYRQILGQKVEFLVSFYNNEISEKSEIFDDQFSVERPDGSNFTLKIRSTKLEDSAMYFCASSEYDRDSRYEQYFGPGTRLTVT.

The chain employs TRBV6-5 and TRBJ2-5, with 9 bases matching TRBD1. There are 15 residues in the CDR3. V lost 2 bases to trimming and J lost 5 bases; unmatched junction nucleotides: 6. Germline V gene data show CDR1 as MNHEY and CDR2 as SVGAGI. This chain's CDR3 is CASSYTGTGLETQYF. The CDR3 DNA sequence: TGTGCCAGCAGTTACACCGGGACAGGGTTGGAGACCCAGTACTTC.

The rearrangement links TRBV20-1 to TRBJ1-2; D possibly corresponds to TRBD1 (5 bases). The CDR3 runs 10 residues. CDR1 is DFQATT, CDR2 SNEGSKA, per germline (reference sequence). The ends were cut back, 5 bases at V and 10 bases at J, with 11 bases in the middle. The DNA for the CDR3 is TGCAGTGCTGGAGGACACGACTACACCTTC. Amino acids: CSAGGHDYTF.

In its sample, this clone is medium-sized. V gene TRBV2 combines with J gene TRBJ2-3; weak D call: TRBD1 (5 bases). Germline V gene data show CDR1 as SNHLY and CDR2 as FYNNEI. Trimming took 8 bases from V and 5 from J, leaving 14 bases between them. The CDR3 has 13 residues. The CDR3 loop reads CASVPQGKDTQYF. The CDR3 bases are TGTGCCAGCGTACCGCAGGGAAAAGATACGCAGTATTTT.

This clone has more than one count but fewer than ten. The chain has TRBV11-3 and TRBJ2-1; 7 nucleotides align to TRBD2. CDR3 length equals 15 residues. J lost 3 bases, V lost 5 bases, and 7 bases had no gene match. Germline V gene lookup returns CDR1 SGHNT and CDR2 YENEEA. For the CDR3, the DNA is TGTGCCAGCAGCACCGACCCTAGCGGCTACAATGAGCAGTTCTTC. Its protein product is CASSTDPSGYNEQFF.

This chain joins TRBV6-5 and TRBJ2-1, with D perhaps matching TRBD1 (5 bases). With 5 bases removed from V and 9 bases from J, the gap between germline ends came to 14 bases. Per germline, CDR1 MNHEY and CDR2 SVGAGI. This CDR3 has 13 amino acids. DNA of the CDR3: TGTGCCAGCAGTAAGGGGTTTTTCGCTGAGCAGTTCTTC. Its protein product is CASSKGFFAEQFF.

The rearrangement uses TRBV19 and TRBJ2-1, with D perhaps matching TRBD2 (7 bases). The CDR3 length is 15 residues. Trimming shortened V by 1 base and J by 4 bases, and 11 bases separated the two germline ends. CDR1 and CDR2 from the germline V gene are LNHDA and SQIVND (reference sequence). The CDR3 is CASSIARGAYNEQFF. CDR3 DNA sequence: TGTGCCAGTAGTATAGCCCGGGGGGCTTACAATGAGCAGTTCTTC.

J is TRBJ1-2 and V is TRBV27; D gene unclear. The V end was cut by 5 bases, the J end by 5 bases, with 24 bases between. CDR3 length: 17 amino acids. Germline V gene sequence: CDR1 MNHEY, CDR2 SMNVEV (reference sequence). CDR3 amino acids: CASSTRPRVAPTYGYTF. For the CDR3, the DNA is TGTGCCAGCAGTACGCGTCCTAGGGTAGCTCCTACTTATGGCTACACCTTC.

The rearrangement joins TRBV10-3 to TRBJ2-1; TRBD2 matches 10 bases. The germline CDR1 and CDR2 sequences are ENHRY and SYGVKD. This CDR3 comprises 16 residues. The trim removed 2 bases at V and 4 bases at J, leaving 5 bases unmatched. CDR3 sequence: CAISEPSGRDYNEQFF. CDR3 DNA: TGTGCCATCAGTGAGCCCAGCGGGAGGGATTACAATGAGCAGTTCTTC.

As to this clone: One end of the junction varies from germline; a read error may be responsible. The V gene is TRBV15, the J gene TRBJ1-1, with a tentative D call TRBD1 (5 bases). CDR1 is LNHNV and CDR2 is YYDKDF in the germline V gene (reference sequence). The CDR3 consists of 13 residues. The CDR3 loop reads CATSRRPMDNVEF. CDR3 DNA sequence: TGTGCCACCAGCAGACGACCGATGGACAACGTGGAGTTT.

The chain recombines TRBV11-2 with TRBJ2-5, with D uncertain. Germline V gives CDR1 SGHAT, CDR2 FQNNGV. V was cut by 4 bases and J by 5 bases, with 5 bases left in between. This CDR3 contains 11 residues. The CDR3 spells CASSSLETQYF. DNA of the CDR3: TGTGCCAGCAGCTCCCTGGAGACCCAGTACTTC. The full variable domain, rest sourced from reference TRBV11-2 and TRBJ2-5, is EAGVAQSPRYKIIEKRQSVAFWCNPISGHATLYWYQQILGQGPKLLIQFQNNGVVDDSQLPKDRFSAERLKGVDSTLKIQPAKLEDSAVYLCASSSLETQYFGPGTRLLVL.

The chain has TRBV7-2 and TRBJ1-1; 9 bases are a match to TRBD1. J lost 4 bases, V lost 5 bases, and 5 bases had no gene match. The CDR3 extends over 14 amino acids. The germline CDR1 and CDR2 sequences are SGHTA and FQGNSA. The CDR3 sequence is CASSPDRGITEAFF. The CDR3 nucleotides are TGTGCCAGCAGCCCTGACAGGGGGATCACTGAAGCTTTCTTT.

This chain connects TRBV9 to TRBJ1-1; 7 positions match TRBD1. V lost 4 bases to trimming and J lost 4 bases; unmatched junction nucleotides: 13. The CDR3 extends over 16 amino acids. Germline lookup yields CDR1 SGDLS and CDR2 YYNGEE. The CDR3 sequence: CASSYHGEGAFTEAFF. CDR3 nucleotide sequence: TGTGCCAGCAGCTACCATGGTGAGGGGGCGTTCACTGAAGCTTTCTTT.

This clone was counted between two and nine times. V is TRBV4-3 and J is TRBJ1-1; maybe TRBD1 (6 bases). Germline CDR1 reads LGHNA; CDR2 reads YSLEER. CDR3 length: 16 residues. The germline V and J ends were trimmed by 0 bases and 0 bases, with 11 bases remaining between them. The CDR3 region has the DNA TGCGCCAGCAGCCAAGATGGACAGCATCTGAACACTGAAGCTTTCTTT. Residues: CASSQDGQHLNTEAFF.